This TCR beta chain comes out of a study of beta chain features in type 1 diabetes. Background on the study: Sorted cells examined across all samples numbered roughly 100 million.

V lost 3 bases to trimming and J lost 1 base; unmatched junction nucleotides: 2. Germline V CDR1 and CDR2: SGDLS, YYNGEE. The CDR3 loop spans 16 amino acids. Sorted CD4+ subsets: naive, central memory, regulatory, stem cell-like memory (CD45RO/CCR7/CD25/CD127/CD95/CD27 panel). Expressed TCRB transcripts got sequenced, as all isolated RNA was reverse transcribed. Profiled with immunoSEQ multiplex PCR; TCRdb holds only in-frame clones, not every one. In the table there are 150,000 or so clones, roughly 9.3% of which are singletons. The TCR originated in a middle-aged woman in good health. This chain connects TRBV9 to TRBJ2-2; the match to TRBD2 covers 11 bases. The sample taken for sequencing was central memory CD4+ T cells from blood. The CDR3 loop reads CASSASGGRNTGELFF. In nucleotides, the CDR3 is TGTGCCAGCAGCGCTAGCGGGGGGAGGAACACCGGGGAGCTGTTTTTT.